Listed below are T cell receptor beta chains from one sample, sequenced in a study of OX40 agonist ivuxolimab in advanced cancers. Here immunoSEQ multiplex PCR was the method, and the copy in TCRdb shows in-frame clones only, minus some. The table shows about 34,000 clones, with nearly 95% occurring only once. The sample in question was CD4+ or CD8+ T cells sorted from blood, obtained in a trial of the OX40 agonist ivuxolimab. The origin of the receptors is an adult with an advanced solid tumor such as melanoma, head and neck, liver or kidney cancer. CDR3s include the opening cysteine and the closing phenylalanine or tryptophan. A D gene is named only where the DNA matches it firmly. Not every row has a clone size; where given, it reads once, few, many or a size class.

CASGGQGYFGEQFF	TGTGCCAGCGGTGGACAGGGTTACTTCGGTGAGCAGTTCTTC	NA	TRBV7-8	TRBJ2-1	TRBD1
CASSWDRGSSFGNTIYF	TGTGCCAGCAGCTGGGACAGGGGCTCTTCTTTTGGAAACACCATATATTTT	NA	TRBV28	TRBJ1-3	TRBD1
CASSTGLAGQETQYF	TGCGCCAGCAGCACCGGACTAGCGGGCCAAGAGACCCAGTACTTC	NA	TRBV5-1	TRBJ2-5	TRBD2
CASSSSGGPNTGELFF	TGTGCCAGCAGCTCCTCAGGGGGCCCGAACACCGGGGAGCTGTTTTTT	once	TRBV28	TRBJ2-2	TRBD1
CASSRDTHNYGYTF	TGTGCCAGCAGTCGGGACACCCATAACTATGGCTACACCTTC	NA	TRBV6-5	TRBJ1-2	NA
CASSLGPGVDTGELFF	TGTGCCAGCAGCTTGGGTCCCGGGGTGGACACCGGGGAGCTGTTTTTT	NA	TRBV7-8	TRBJ2-2	NA
CASSFHGQGSEAFF	TGTGCCAGCAGTTTCCACGGACAGGGAAGTGAAGCTTTCTTT	NA	TRBV27	TRBJ1-1	TRBD1
CASSLPPANEKLFF	TGTGCCAGCAGTTTACCGCCAGCTAATGAAAAACTGTTTTTT	NA	TRBV28	TRBJ1-4	NA
CASSSARGGREAFF	TGTGCCAGCAGTTCCGCTCGGGGGGGACGAGAAGCTTTCTTT	NA	TRBV6-5	TRBJ1-1	NA
CASSLGSGSFYEQYF	TGTGCCAGCAGCTTGGGTAGCGGGAGTTTCTACGAGCAGTACTTC	NA	TRBV5-4	TRBJ2-7	TRBD2
CASGPRQGDSPLHF	TGTGCCAGTGGCCCCCGGCAGGGTGATTCACCCCTCCACTTT	NA	TRBV19	TRBJ1-6	NA
CASSQDPGQGASGANVLTF	TGCGCCAGCAGCCAAGACCCCGGACAGGGGGCTTCTGGGGCCAACGTCCTGACTTTC	once	TRBV4-1	TRBJ2-6	TRBD1
CASSFRGTSYEQYF	TGTGCCAGCAGTTTTCGGGGGACCTCCTACGAGCAGTACTTC	NA	TRBV27	TRBJ2-7	NA
CASSPYRTSGMKDTQYF	TGTGCCAGCAGCCCCTATCGGACTAGCGGGATGAAAGATACGCAGTATTTT	NA	TRBV7-8	TRBJ2-3	TRBD2
CASSLGIAGRNEQFF	TGTGCCAGCAGCTTGGGGATAGCGGGGAGAAATGAGCAGTTCTTC	NA	TRBV11-2	TRBJ2-1	TRBD2
CASSQGLAGLGNEQFF	TGCGCCAGCAGCCAAGGACTAGCGGGCCTAGGGAATGAGCAGTTCTTC	NA	TRBV10-1	TRBJ2-1	TRBD2
CASSHAAGVYGSGYTF	TGCGCCAGCAGCCATGCCGCCGGGGTTTATGGTAGCGGCTACACCTTC	NA	TRBV4-3	TRBJ1-2	NA
CASSPLGTGGTYTIYF	TGTGCCAGCAGCCCACTGGGGACAGGGGGGACGTACACCATATATTTT	NA	TRBV7-8	TRBJ1-3	TRBD1
CASSAIGLRQEETQYF	TGTGCCAGCAGTGCGATCGGGCTTCGTCAGGAGGAGACCCAGTACTTC	NA	TRBV28	TRBJ2-5	NA
CASTMNGEGQETQYF	TGTGCCAGCACTATGAACGGTGAGGGGCAAGAGACCCAGTACTTC	NA	TRBV6-1	TRBJ2-5	NA
CASSLGTGSADTQYF	TGTGCCAGCAGCTTAGGGACAGGGTCGGCAGATACGCAGTATTTT	NA	TRBV7-6	TRBJ2-3	TRBD1
CASGLVGQGSTGELFF	TGTGCTAGTGGTTTGGTGGGGCAGGGGTCTACCGGGGAGCTGTTTTTT	NA	TRBV12-5	TRBJ2-2	NA
CASGKQGNAEWSEQYF	TGTGCCAGCGGTAAACAGGGGAATGCTGAATGGTCCGAGCAGTACTTC	NA	TRBV7-2	TRBJ2-7	TRBD1
CASRESGTNTGELFF	TGTGCCAGCAGGGAAAGCGGAACGAACACCGGGGAGCTGTTTTTT	NA	TRBV6-5	TRBJ2-2	NA
CASSPPSREEAFF	TGTGCCAGCTCACCACCCTCGAGAGAAGAAGCTTTCTTT	NA	TRBV18	TRBJ1-1	NA
CASGDADEQYF	TGCGCCAGCGGGGATGCGGACGAGCAGTACTTC	NA	TRBV10-1	TRBJ2-7	NA
CASNTELASYTF	TGTGCCAGCAATACAGAGCTCGCGAGCTACACCTTC	NA	TRBV28	TRBJ1-2	NA
CASSPSPGGGNEQYF	TGTGCCAGCTCGCCATCCCCAGGGGGGGGTAACGAGCAGTACTTC	NA	TRBV18	TRBJ2-7	NA
CASSVGLAALTGELFF	TGTGCCAGCAGCGTAGGACTAGCGGCACTCACCGGGGAGCTGTTTTTT	NA	TRBV9	TRBJ2-2	TRBD2
CASSPAGFRSEQFF	TGTGCCAGCAGTCCGGCGGGGTTTAGGTCTGAGCAGTTCTTC	few	TRBV6-5	TRBJ2-1	NA
CAISESVTLGGNTIYF	TGTGCCATCAGTGAGTCGGTGACACTTGGCGGAAACACCATATATTTT	NA	TRBV10-3	TRBJ1-3	NA
CASSWGLRQLETQYF	TGTGCCAGCAGCTGGGGCCTGAGGCAGCTGGAGACCCAGTACTTC	NA	TRBV5-6	TRBJ2-5	NA
CAISEYMGVGETQYF	TGTGCCATCAGTGAATATATGGGAGTCGGAGAGACCCAGTACTTC	NA	TRBV10-3	TRBJ2-5	NA
CASRTDSSYNEQFF	TGTGCCAGCCGGACGGATAGCTCCTACAATGAGCAGTTCTTC	once	TRBV27	TRBJ2-1	NA
CASGPGLAGSYEQYF	TGTGCTAGTGGCCCGGGACTAGCGGGATCCTACGAGCAGTACTTC	NA	TRBV12-5	TRBJ2-7	TRBD2
CASSRDSLNEKLFF	TGTGCCAGCAGCCGGGACAGCCTAAATGAAAAACTGTTTTTT	NA	TRBV5-4	TRBJ1-4	TRBD1
CASSLAPGGNTGELFF	TGTGCCAGCAGCTTAGCGCCCGGGGGGAACACCGGGGAGCTGTTTTTT	NA	TRBV7-2	TRBJ2-2	NA
CASSPRDRERSLYSNQPQHF	TGTGCCAGCTCACCACGGGACAGGGAGCGTTCTCTTTATAGCAATCAGCCCCAGCATTTT	NA	TRBV18	TRBJ1-5	TRBD1
CASSFVDRAYNEQFF	TGTGCCAGCAGCTTCGTGGACAGGGCATACAATGAGCAGTTCTTC	NA	TRBV5-4	TRBJ2-1	TRBD1
CASSSTSAAYEQYF	TGTGCCAGCAGCAGTACTAGCGCTGCCTACGAGCAGTACTTC	NA	TRBV11-2	TRBJ2-7	TRBD2
CASSLWSRNQETQYF	TGTGCCAGCAGCCTCTGGTCTAGGAATCAAGAGACCCAGTACTTC	NA	TRBV7-8	TRBJ2-5	NA
CASSYGQGGGETQYF	TGTGCCAGCAGCTACGGACAGGGTGGGGGAGAGACCCAGTACTTC	NA	TRBV7-9	TRBJ2-5	TRBD1
CASSLEFRTDTDTQYF	TGTGCCAGCAGCTTAGAGTTCAGGACCGACACAGATACGCAGTATTTT	NA	TRBV7-9	TRBJ2-3	NA
CASSQQGAPNTGELFF	TGTGCCAGCAGTCAGCAGGGGGCACCTAACACCGGGGAGCTGTTTTTT	NA	TRBV2	TRBJ2-2	TRBD1
CASSTGPNSPLHF	TGTGCCAGCAGCACCGGTCCAAATTCACCCCTCCACTTT	NA	TRBV5-5	TRBJ1-6	NA
CASSLQGLGNNEQFF	TGTGCCAGCAGTCTACAGGGGTTGGGGAACAATGAGCAGTTCTTC	NA	TRBV2	TRBJ2-1	TRBD1
CASSDGGESSYNEQFF	TGTGCCAGCAGTGATGGTGGGGAAAGCTCCTACAATGAGCAGTTCTTC	NA	TRBV2	TRBJ2-1	NA